Below are 5 T cell receptor beta chains sequenced from a single sample in a study of cytomegalovirus exposure and HLA in healthy donors (dated by TCRdb to 2017 to 2019). Library generation was performed with the immunoSEQ multiplex PCR assay. The multiplex PCR relied on a mix of 60 forward primers for TCR Vbeta segments and 13 reverse primers for TCR Jbeta segments. TCRdb obtained this table from immuneACCESS and retained in-frame rearrangements with V and J assigned. These tables miss some clones; where compared with another copy, unresolved V genes account for less than half of the shortfall, and the remainder is unexplained. Counted in this sample were hundreds of thousands of clones; around 66% of them appeared once. The ten largest make up 2% to 2.5% of the sample. The sample comprised PBMCs. All receptors come from a female donor in good health and CMV-seronegative.

This clone was detected a few times. The chain has TRBV2 and TRBJ2-3; D perhaps matches TRBD2 (6 bases). Trimming took 7 bases from V and 6 from J, leaving 17 bases between them. The CDR3 length is 14 residues. Per the germline V gene, CDR1 is SNHLY and CDR2 is FYNNEI. The CDR3 nucleotides read TGTGCCAGCACCCCGGGAGTCACCCACGATACGCAGTATTTT. Protein sequence: CASTPGVTHDTQYF.

This chain connects TRBV11-2 to TRBJ2-1, with D tentatively TRBD2 (5 bases). The CDR3 length is 15 residues. Deletions cut 1 base from V and 4 bases from J, with 11 bases between. Germline V lookup: CDR1 SGHAT, CDR2 FQNNGV. The CDR3 reads CASSLGFGMYNEQFF. CDR3 DNA: TGTGCCAGCAGCTTAGGGTTCGGGATGTACAATGAGCAGTTCTTC.

The gene calls are TRBV5-5 and TRBJ1-4, with TRBD1 matching over 9 bases. The CDR3 sequence is 15 residues long. Per germline, CDR1 SGHKS and CDR2 YYEKEE (reference sequence). V shed 4 bases and J 5 bases; nucleotides not matched to a gene: 6. The CDR3 DNA is TGTGCCAGCAGCACCGGGACAGGGCGGAATGAAAAACTGTTTTTT. Translating it yields CASSTGTGRNEKLFF.

The gene calls are TRBV5-4 and TRBJ2-7; 11 positions agree with TRBD2. This CDR3 is built from 17 residues. The germline V gene encodes CDR1 SGHNT and CDR2 YYREEE (reference sequence). V was pared by 4 bases and J by 2 bases, with 11 bases of the junction left unmatched. CDR3 sequence (DNA): TGTGCCAGCAGCACCGGACCCACTAGCGGGAGTCCCTACGAGCAGTACTTC. It codes for CASSTGPTSGSPYEQYF.

Details on this clone: Here the CDR3 omits its conserved ending phenylalanine or tryptophan, so a read error is the likely source. The CDR3 bases are TGTGCCAGCAGTGATGGGCTAGCGGGAGGAGAGCAGTACCTC. Protein product: CASSDGLAGGEQYL. The V call is TRBV27, the J call TRBJ2-7, with 11 bases lining up with TRBD2. V lost 5 bases, J lost 7 bases, and 7 bases stayed unmatched. This CDR3 is 14 amino acids long. Germline loops: CDR1 MNHEY, CDR2 SMNVEV (reference sequence).